The source of this TCR beta chain is a study of blood T cells in healthy people across ages. CDR1 is SGHTA, CDR2 FQGNSA, per germline. Trimming removed 4 bases from V and 5 bases from J, with 8 bases in between. This CDR3 spans 12 amino acids. Sample-barcoded 5' priming and a J-beta primer mix drove a second PCR of about 6 to 12 cycles. Sequencing recovered at least 2.5 million CDR3-containing paired-end reads from each sample. MiXCR, applied by TCRdb to the 5' RACE reads, yields one record per CDR3 protein. There are over a million distinct CDR3 sequences in the sample; approximately 43% occur only once, and approximately 4.1% lies in the top ten. About this clonotype: Its antigen is not known.

Study conclusions and caveats: Whereas aged donors had fewer naive CD4+ cells, long-lived donors had more of them and higher diversity.

The TCR sequence derives from a woman aged 18-30 years in good health. Sequencing was performed on blood. The genes are TRBV7-2 and TRBJ1-1; D ambiguous. The CDR3 loop is CASSSSITEAFF. CDR3 in DNA: TGTGCCAGCAGCTCTTCGATTACTGAAGCTTTCTTT.